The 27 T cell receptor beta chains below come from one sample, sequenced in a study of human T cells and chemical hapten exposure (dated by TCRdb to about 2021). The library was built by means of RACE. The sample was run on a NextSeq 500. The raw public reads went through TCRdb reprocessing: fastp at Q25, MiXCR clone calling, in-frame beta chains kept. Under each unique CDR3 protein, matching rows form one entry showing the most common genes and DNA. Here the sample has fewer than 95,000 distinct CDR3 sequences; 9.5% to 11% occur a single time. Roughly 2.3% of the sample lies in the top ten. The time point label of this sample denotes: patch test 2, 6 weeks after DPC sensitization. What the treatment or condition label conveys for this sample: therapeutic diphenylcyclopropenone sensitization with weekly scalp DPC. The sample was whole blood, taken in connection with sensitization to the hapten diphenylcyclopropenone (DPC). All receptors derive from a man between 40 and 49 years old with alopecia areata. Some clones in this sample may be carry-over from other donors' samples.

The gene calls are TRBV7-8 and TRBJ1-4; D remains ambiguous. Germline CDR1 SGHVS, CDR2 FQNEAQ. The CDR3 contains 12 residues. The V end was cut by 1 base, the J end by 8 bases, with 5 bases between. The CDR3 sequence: CASSLDDEKLFF. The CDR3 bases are TGTGCCAGCAGCTTAGATGACGAAAAACTGTTTTTT.

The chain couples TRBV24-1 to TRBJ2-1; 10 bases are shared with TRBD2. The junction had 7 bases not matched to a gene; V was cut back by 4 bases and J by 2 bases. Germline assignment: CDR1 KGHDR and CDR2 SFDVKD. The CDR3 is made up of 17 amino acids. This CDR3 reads CATSDHRTSGTYNEQFF. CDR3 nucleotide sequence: TGTGCCACCAGTGACCATCGGACTAGCGGCACCTACAATGAGCAGTTCTTC.

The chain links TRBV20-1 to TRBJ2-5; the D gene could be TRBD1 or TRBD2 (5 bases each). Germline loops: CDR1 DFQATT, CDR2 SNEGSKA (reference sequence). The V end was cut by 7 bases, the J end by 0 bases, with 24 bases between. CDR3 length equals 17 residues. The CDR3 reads CSVGASNRDGDQETQYF. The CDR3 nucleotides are TGCAGTGTCGGCGCCTCCAACCGGGACGGTGACCAAGAGACCCAGTACTTC.

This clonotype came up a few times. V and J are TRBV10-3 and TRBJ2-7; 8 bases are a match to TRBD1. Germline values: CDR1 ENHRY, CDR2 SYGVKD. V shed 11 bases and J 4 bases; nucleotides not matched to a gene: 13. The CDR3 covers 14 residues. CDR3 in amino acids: CAVNDKTGAYEQYV. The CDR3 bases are TGTGCCGTCAACGACAAGACAGGGGCGTACGAGCAGTACGTC.

The CDR3 DNA reads as TGTGCCAGCAGTGAATCCGGACTAGCGGGAGTAGAGACCCAGTACTTC. Its protein is CASSESGLAGVETQYF. The gene calls are TRBV6-5 and TRBJ2-5; TRBD2 matches 13 bases. V shed 5 bases and J 4 bases; nucleotides not matched to a gene: 7. The CDR3 length is 16 residues. CDR1 and CDR2 (germline): MNHEY, SVGAGI.

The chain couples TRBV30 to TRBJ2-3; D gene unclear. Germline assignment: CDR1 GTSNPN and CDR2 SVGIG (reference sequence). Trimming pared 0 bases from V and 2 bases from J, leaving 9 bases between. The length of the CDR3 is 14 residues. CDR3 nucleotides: TGTGCCTGGAGTGTAGCGTGGGCCACAGATACGCAGTATTTT. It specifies CAWSVAWATDTQYF.

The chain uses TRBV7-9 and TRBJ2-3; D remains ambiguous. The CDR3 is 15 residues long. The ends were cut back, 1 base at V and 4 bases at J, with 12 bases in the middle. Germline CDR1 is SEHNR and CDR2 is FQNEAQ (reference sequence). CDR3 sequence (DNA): TGTGCCAGCAGCTTAGAGTTTGGTAATTCAGATACGCAGTATTTT. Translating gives CASSLEFGNSDTQYF.

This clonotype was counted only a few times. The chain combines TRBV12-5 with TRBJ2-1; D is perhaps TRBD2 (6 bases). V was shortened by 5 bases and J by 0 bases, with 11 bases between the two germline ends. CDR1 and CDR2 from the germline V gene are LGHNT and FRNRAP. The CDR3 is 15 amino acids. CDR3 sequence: CASGGPGSSYNEQFF. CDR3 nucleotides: TGTGCTAGTGGTGGGCCCGGGAGCTCCTACAATGAGCAGTTCTTC. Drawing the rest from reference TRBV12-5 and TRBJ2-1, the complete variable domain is DARVTQTPRHKVTEMGQEVTMRCQPILGHNTVFWYRQTMMQGLELLAYFRNRAPLDDSGMPKDRFSAEMPDATLATLKIQPSEPRDSAVYFCASGGPGSSYNEQFFGPGTRLTVL.

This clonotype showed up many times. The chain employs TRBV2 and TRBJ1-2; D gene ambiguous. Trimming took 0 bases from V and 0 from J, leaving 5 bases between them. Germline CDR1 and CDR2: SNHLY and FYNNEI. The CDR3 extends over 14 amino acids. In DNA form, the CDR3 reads TGTGCCAGCAGTGAAGCGCGTTCTAACTATGGCTACACCTTC. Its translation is CASSEARSNYGYTF.

CDR3: CASSSGLSNQPQHF. Written as DNA, the CDR3 is TGTGCCAGCAGCTCGGGACTGAGCAATCAGCCCCAGCATTTT. The rearrangement links TRBV5-6 to TRBJ1-5; maybe TRBD1 (5 bases). CDR1 SGHDT and CDR2 YYEEEE come from the germline V gene. The CDR3 loop spans 14 amino acids. Trimming shortened V by 3 bases and J by 1 base, and 8 bases separated the two germline ends.

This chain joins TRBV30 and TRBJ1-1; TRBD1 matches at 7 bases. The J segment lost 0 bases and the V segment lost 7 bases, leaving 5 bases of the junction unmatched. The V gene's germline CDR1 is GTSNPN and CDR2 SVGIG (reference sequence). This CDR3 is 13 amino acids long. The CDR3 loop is CAFNRGLNTEAFF. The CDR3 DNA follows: TGTGCCTTTAACAGGGGACTGAACACTGAAGCTTTCTTT. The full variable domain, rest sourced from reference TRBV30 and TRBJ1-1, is SQTIHQWPATLVQPVGSPLSLECTVEGTSNPNLYWYRQAAGRGLQLLFYSVGIGQISSEVPQNLSASRPQDRQFILSSKKLLLSDSGFYLCAFNRGLNTEAFFGQGTRLTVV.

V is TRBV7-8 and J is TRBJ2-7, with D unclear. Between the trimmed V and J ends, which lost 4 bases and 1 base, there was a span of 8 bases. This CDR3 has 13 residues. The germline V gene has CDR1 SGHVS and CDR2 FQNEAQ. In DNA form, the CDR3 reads TGTGCCAGCAGCTCCGTAGTGTCCTACGAGCAGTACGTC. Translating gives CASSSVVSYEQYV.

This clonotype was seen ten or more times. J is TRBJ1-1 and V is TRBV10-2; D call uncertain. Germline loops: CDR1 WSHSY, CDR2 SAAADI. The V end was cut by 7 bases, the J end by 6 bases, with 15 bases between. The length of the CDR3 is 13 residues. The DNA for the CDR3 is TGCGCCAGCAATTCTCTCTCGTATGCTGAAGCTTTCTTT. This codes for CASNSLSYAEAFF.

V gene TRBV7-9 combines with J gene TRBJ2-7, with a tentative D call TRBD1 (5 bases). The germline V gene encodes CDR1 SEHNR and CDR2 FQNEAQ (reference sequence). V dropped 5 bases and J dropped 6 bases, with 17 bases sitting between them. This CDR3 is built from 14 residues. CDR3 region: CASSLEAGQGEQYV. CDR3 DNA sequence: TGTGCCAGCAGCCTAGAGGCAGGCCAGGGCGAGCAGTACGTC.

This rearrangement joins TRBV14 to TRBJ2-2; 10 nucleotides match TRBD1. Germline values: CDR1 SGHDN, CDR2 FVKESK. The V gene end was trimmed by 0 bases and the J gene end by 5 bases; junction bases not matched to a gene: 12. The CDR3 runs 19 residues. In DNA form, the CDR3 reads TGTGCCAGCAGCCAAGATCCCACATCGACAGGGGGCAGGACCGGGGAGCTGTTTTTT. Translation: CASSQDPTSTGGRTGELFF.

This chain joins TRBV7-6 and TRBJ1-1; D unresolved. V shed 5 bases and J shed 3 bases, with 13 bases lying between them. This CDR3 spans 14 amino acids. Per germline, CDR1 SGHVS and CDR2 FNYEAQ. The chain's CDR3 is CASSTSGVDTEAFF. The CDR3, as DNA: TGTGCCAGCAGCACGTCGGGAGTCGACACTGAAGCTTTCTTT.

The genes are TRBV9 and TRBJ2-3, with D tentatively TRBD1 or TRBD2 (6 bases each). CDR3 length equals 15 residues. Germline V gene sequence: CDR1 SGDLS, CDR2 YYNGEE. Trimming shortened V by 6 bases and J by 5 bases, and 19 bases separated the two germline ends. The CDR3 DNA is TGTGCCAGCACCCGAAGTGTGGAGGGGGAAGATACGCAGTATTTT. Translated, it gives CASTRSVEGEDTQYF.

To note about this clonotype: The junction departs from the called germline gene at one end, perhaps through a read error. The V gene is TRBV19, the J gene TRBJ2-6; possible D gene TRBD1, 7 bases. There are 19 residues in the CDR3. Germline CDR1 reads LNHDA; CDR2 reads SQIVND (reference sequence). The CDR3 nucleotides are TGTGCCAGACATCCGAGGGGACGGAGGGGGCTCTCTAGGGCCAACGTCCTGACTTTC. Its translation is CARHPRGRRGLSRANVLTF. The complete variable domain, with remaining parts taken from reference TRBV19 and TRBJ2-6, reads DGGITQSPKYLFRKEGQNVTLSCEQNLNHDAMYWYRQDPGQGLRLIYYSQIVNDFQKGDIAEGYSVSREKKESFPLTVTSAQKNPTAFYLCARHPRGRRGLSRANVLTFGAGSRLTVL.

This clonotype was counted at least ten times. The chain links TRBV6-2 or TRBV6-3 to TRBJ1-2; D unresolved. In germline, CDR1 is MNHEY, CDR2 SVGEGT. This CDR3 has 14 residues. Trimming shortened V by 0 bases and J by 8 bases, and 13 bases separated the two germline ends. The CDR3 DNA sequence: TGTGCCAGCAGTTACTCGTTACCCGCGGACGGCTACACCTTC. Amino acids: CASSYSLPADGYTF.

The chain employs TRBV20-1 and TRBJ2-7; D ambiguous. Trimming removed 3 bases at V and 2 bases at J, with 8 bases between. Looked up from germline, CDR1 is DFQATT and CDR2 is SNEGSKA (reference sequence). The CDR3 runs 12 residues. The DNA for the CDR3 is TGCAGTGCTAGGAGTTCCCCCTACGAGCAGTACTTC. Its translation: CSARSSPYEQYF.

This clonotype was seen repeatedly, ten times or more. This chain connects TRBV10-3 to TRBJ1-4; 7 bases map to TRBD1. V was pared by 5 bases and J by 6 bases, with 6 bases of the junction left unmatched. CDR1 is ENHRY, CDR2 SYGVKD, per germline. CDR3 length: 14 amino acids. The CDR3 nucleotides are TGTGCCATCAGTAGAGGGGGCGGGGATGAAAAACTGTTTTTT. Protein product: CAISRGGGDEKLFF.

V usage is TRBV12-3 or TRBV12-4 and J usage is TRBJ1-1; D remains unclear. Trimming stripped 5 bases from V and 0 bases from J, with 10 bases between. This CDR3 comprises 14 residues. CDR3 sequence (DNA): TGTGCCAGCAGTCCCCCTCTCGTGAACACTGAAGCTTTCTTT. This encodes CASSPPLVNTEAFF.

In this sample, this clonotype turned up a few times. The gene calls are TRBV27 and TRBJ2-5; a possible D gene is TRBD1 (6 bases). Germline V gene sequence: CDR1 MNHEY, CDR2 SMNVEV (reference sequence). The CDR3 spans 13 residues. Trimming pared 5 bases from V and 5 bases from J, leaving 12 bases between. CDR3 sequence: CASSPGQTETQYF. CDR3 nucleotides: TGTGCCAGCAGTCCTGGACAGACGGAGACCCAGTACTTC.

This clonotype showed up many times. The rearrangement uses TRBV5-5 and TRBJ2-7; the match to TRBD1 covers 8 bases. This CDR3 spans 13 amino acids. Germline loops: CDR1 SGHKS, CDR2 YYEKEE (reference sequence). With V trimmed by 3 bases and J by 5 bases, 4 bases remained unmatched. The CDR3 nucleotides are TGTGCCAGCAGCTGGGGACAGGCCCACGAGCAGTACGTC. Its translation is CASSWGQAHEQYV.

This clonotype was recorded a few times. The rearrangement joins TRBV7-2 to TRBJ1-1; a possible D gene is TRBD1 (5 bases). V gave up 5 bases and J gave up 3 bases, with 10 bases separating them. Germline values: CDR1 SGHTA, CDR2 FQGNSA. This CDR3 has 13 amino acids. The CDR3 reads CASSRARDTEAFF. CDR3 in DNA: TGTGCCAGCAGCCGCGCCAGGGACACTGAAGCTTTCTTT.

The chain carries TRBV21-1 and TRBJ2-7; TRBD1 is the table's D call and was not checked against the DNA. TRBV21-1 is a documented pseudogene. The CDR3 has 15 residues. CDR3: CASSIDRGPLGEQYF. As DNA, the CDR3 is TGTGCCAGCAGCATCGACAGGGGGCCGCTCGGCGAGCAGTACTTC.

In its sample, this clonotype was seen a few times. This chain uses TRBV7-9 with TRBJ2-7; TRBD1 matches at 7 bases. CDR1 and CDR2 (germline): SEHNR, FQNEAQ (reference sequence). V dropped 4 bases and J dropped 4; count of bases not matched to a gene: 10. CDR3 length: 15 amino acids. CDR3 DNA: TGTGCCAGCAGCTGGGCCGGGACAGATACTTACGAGCAGTACGTC. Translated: CASSWAGTDTYEQYV.